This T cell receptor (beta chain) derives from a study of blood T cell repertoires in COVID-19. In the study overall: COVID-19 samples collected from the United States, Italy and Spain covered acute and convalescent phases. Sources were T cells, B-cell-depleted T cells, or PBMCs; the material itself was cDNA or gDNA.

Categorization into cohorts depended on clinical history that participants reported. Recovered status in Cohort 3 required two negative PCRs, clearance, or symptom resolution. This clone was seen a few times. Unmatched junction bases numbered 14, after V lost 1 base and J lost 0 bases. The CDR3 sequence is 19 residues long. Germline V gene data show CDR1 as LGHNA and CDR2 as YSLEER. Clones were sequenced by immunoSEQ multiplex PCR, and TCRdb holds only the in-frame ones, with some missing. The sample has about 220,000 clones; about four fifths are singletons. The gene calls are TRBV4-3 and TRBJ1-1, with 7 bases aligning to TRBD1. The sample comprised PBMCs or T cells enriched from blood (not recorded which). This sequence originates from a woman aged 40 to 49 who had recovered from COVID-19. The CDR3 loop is CASSQGPIRDSIMNTEAFF. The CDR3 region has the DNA TGCGCCAGCAGCCAAGGCCCCATCCGGGACAGCATTATGAACACTGAAGCTTTCTTT.